This TCR beta chain was captured in a study of CD8 T cell repertoires and HIV-1 epitope variants. The wider study: Controls were a CMV, EBV and flu peptide pool, Ebola AY9 negative control, and no-peptide well. The baseline condition was 1M T cells left uncultured.

General observations from the study: Nef KF9 drew roughly 5 clonotypes and HW9 one, without TAALDMSHF responses.

The CDR3 is made up of 14 amino acids. Germline loops: CDR1 GTSNPN, CDR2 SVGIG (reference sequence). The V segment lost 6 bases and the J segment 4 bases; nucleotides outside the gene matches: 10. On the immunoSEQ platform, TCR beta CDR3s were sequenced at survey depth. Clones were read by immunoSEQ multiplex PCR, and TCRdb kept only the in-frame ones, dropping some. This table holds 95,000 or so clones, roughly four fifths found once. Of note for this clone: Its antigen is unidentified.

The TCR sequence derives from a male donor with HIV. J is TRBJ1-1 and V is TRBV30, with 8 bases lining up with TRBD1. The sequenced material came from uncultured baseline CD8+ T cells from peripheral blood mononuclear cells (PBMCs). The CDR3: CACQQGDLVTEAFF. CDR3 DNA: TGTGCCTGTCAACAGGGGGATCTGGTCACTGAAGCTTTCTTT.